This TCR beta chain was captured by sequencing in a study of cytomegalovirus exposure and HLA in healthy donors. Overall study findings and caveats: In a later analysis, V- and J-gene trimming of beta chains associated with a DCLRE1C missense variant, replicated independently. It has been reported that TCR beta sequences accurately predicted the HLA-A and HLA-B alleles of most subjects.

Note on this clone: No antigen is known for it.

The V gene's germline CDR1 is LNHDA and CDR2 SQIVND (reference sequence). The germline V and J ends were trimmed by 5 bases and 7 bases, with 14 bases remaining between them. The CDR3 runs to 13 residues. It was with 60 Vbeta and 13 Jbeta primers that the PCR ran. Only in-frame clones appear in the TCRdb table, and some are missing; sequencing was by immunoSEQ multiplex PCR. The sample yields around 150,000 clones, over 75% seen once. The sequenced sample consisted of PBMCs. This chain uses TRBV19 with TRBJ1-2; D is undetermined. The origin of this receptor is a young man in good health. The CDR3 DNA reads as TGTGCCAGTAGTGTGGAAACAGCAGTTGGCTACACCTTC. Translated, it gives CASSVETAVGYTF.